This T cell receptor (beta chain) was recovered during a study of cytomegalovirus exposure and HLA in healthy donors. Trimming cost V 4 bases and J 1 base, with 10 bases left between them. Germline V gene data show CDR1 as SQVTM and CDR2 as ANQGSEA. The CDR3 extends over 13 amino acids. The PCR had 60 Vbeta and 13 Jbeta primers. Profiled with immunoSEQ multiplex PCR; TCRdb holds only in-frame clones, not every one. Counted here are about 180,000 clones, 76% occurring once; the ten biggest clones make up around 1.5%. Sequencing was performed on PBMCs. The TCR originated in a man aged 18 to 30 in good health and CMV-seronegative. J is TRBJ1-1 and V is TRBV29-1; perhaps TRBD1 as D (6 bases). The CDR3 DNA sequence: TGCAGCGTTGCGGTGACAGGGAACACTGAAGCTTTCTTT. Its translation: CSVAVTGNTEAFF.